This T cell receptor (beta chain) originates from a study of shared clonotypes between healthy human individuals. The assay was immunoSEQ multiplex PCR, and TCRdb's table has in-frame clones only and misses some. The sample lists around 1.5 million clones, 95% to 99% occurring once. The germline V and J ends were trimmed by 6 bases and 9 bases, with 15 bases remaining between them. The germline gives CDR1 KGHSH, CDR2 LQKENI. The CDR3 has 13 amino acids. Whole-study results and caveats: Among the subsets, naive ones generally showed larger estimated richness than memory ones. Since donors were few, the genetic and exposure-history diversity represented was limited.

CD45RA-negative memory and CD45RA+ naive subsets were split from the CD4+ cells. In the case of this clone: Its cognate antigen is unknown.

The specimen was naive CD4+ T cells sorted from blood. The subset here: CD45RA+ positively selected. The sequence was obtained from a man younger than 45 in good health. The genes are TRBV18 and TRBJ2-1; the D is unclear. CDR3 nucleotide sequence: TGTGCCAGCTCGCCAGACTCGGTGGCTGAGCAGTTCTTC. Protein product: CASSPDSVAEQFF.